This T cell receptor beta chain was sequenced for a study of spatial heterogeneity in lung cancer. Study outcomes and limitations: Ubiquitous expanded tumor TCRs appeared in blood more at resection than follow-up.

A unique molecular identifier was carried by every single TCR cDNA molecule. TCRdb reprocessed the 5' RACE reads with MiXCR, giving one entry per CDR3 protein. The sample consists of roughly 39,000 distinct CDR3 sequences, around 7% of them appearing once. Time point denoted: sample taken at primary tumor resection. Material for sequencing was whole RNA from tumor, nontumor lung or frozen PBMC, left unsorted. Germline CDR1 reads MNHEY; CDR2 reads SVGEGT. The CDR3 consists of 16 residues. V dropped 0 bases and J dropped 0; count of bases not matched to a gene: 5. There are many counts of this clonotype. Its antigen remains unidentified.

This rearrangement joins TRBV6-2 or TRBV6-3 to TRBJ2-7; 7 nucleotides agree with TRBD1. The sequences come from PBMCs, collected at surgery. This TCR derives from a male donor with early-stage non-small cell lung cancer. The CDR3 bases are TGTGCCAGCAGTTACTCTTTGGACAGGACCTCCTACGAGCAGTACTTC. Translating gives CASSYSLDRTSYEQYF.